This T cell receptor (beta chain) was retrieved from a study of vaccination and CD4 T cells after COVID-19. This clonotype was observed a handful of times. The target antigen is unknown. The CDR3 totals 15 residues. CDR1 and CDR2 (germline): SNHLY, FYNNEI. Trimming took 6 bases from V and 6 from J; bases not matched to a gene: 8. Treatment of the sample: roughly 10-day PBMC culture with coronavirus spike peptide pools or control peptides (ViraFEST assay). The unexposed donor's CD4+ T cells were collected before the COVID-19 pandemic (2011-2018). Negative selection yielded CD4+ T cells from day-10 cultures. The assay that was used to sequence DNA from cultured CD4+ T cells was the Oncomine TCR Beta short-read assay. MiXCR, run by TCRdb on the PCR reads, gives a single entry per CDR3 protein. The sample lists 9,000 or so distinct CDR3 sequences, 48% seen once, with 20% to 25% in the top ten. Study-wide results and caveats: The researchers studied relatively few convalescent patients and omitted early post-infection timepoints.

This chain links TRBV2 with TRBJ2-2, with 9 bases identical to TRBD2. The specimen was CD4+ T cells from blood, cultured in vitro. The TCR was taken from a human donor in good health. The chain's CDR3 is CASRFSGSTSGELFF. In DNA, the CDR3 is TGTGCCAGCAGGTTTAGCGGGAGTACGTCCGGGGAGCTGTTTTTT.